These 24 T cell receptor beta chains share one sample of origin, sequenced in a study of cytomegalovirus exposure and HLA in healthy donors. Repertoires were generated with immunoSEQ multiplex PCR, while TCRdb's copy carries only in-frame clones and drops some. The table includes over 250,000 clones, about 90% detected once. The specimen sequenced was PBMCs. These receptor sequences come from a woman aged 25 to 45 in good health and CMV-seropositive.

This chain links TRBV29-1 with TRBJ2-2, with D uncertain. From germline, CDR1 is SQVTM and CDR2 ANQGSEA. Trimming pared 7 bases from V and 5 bases from J, leaving 11 bases between. This CDR3 spans 12 amino acids. CDR3 in amino acids: CSAGWGTGELFF. CDR3 in DNA: TGCAGCGCCGGATGGGGTACCGGGGAGCTGTTTTTT.

The chain is built from TRBV2 and TRBJ1-6; D possibly corresponds to TRBD1 (6 bases). The CDR3 is 18 amino acids. Germline loops: CDR1 SNHLY, CDR2 FYNNEI. The ends were cut back, 5 bases at V and 0 bases at J, with 17 bases in the middle. The CDR3 protein is CASSKMTGLSSYNSPLHF. The CDR3 DNA sequence: TGTGCCAGCAGTAAGATGACAGGCTTAAGCTCCTATAATTCACCCCTCCACTTT.

The V gene is TRBV6-4, the J gene TRBJ2-2; 10 bases are a match to TRBD1. Germline V CDR1 and CDR2: MRHNA, SNTAGT. Germline trimming cut 7 bases from V and 0 bases from J; bases unmatched to any gene: 8. This CDR3 is built from 17 residues. CDR3 amino acids: CASTPVGTGANTGELFF. CDR3 sequence (DNA): TGTGCCAGCACCCCGGTAGGGACAGGGGCGAACACCGGGGAGCTGTTTTTT.

This chain links TRBV28 with TRBJ2-1; 8 nucleotides agree with TRBD2. The CDR3 is 14 amino acids. Germline V gene data show CDR1 as MDHEN and CDR2 as SYDVKM. V dropped 5 bases and J dropped 6; count of bases not matched to a gene: 6. CDR3 residues: CASSPGGPSNEQFF. CDR3 DNA: TGTGCCAGCAGTCCGGGGGGGCCTAGCAATGAGCAGTTCTTC.

The rearrangement links TRBV27 to TRBJ2-7, with D uncertain. Per the germline V gene, CDR1 is MNHEY and CDR2 is SMNVEV (reference sequence). The CDR3 is 15 residues long. V lost 4 bases, J lost 0 bases, and 13 bases lay in between. CDR3 bases: TGTGCCAGCAGTTCGGCGACACGGAGCTCCTACGAGCAGTACTTC. Translating gives CASSSATRSSYEQYF.

This rearrangement joins TRBV11-2 to TRBJ1-5; tentatively, D is TRBD1 (5 bases). V was trimmed by 5 bases and J by 5 bases, leaving 19 bases between them. The CDR3 is made up of 16 amino acids. The germline gives CDR1 SGHAT, CDR2 FQNNGV. The CDR3 is CASSPGRTRGDQPQHF. For the CDR3, the DNA is TGTGCCAGCAGCCCGGGACGGACCCGTGGTGATCAGCCCCAGCATTTT. The complete variable domain, with remaining parts taken from reference TRBV11-2 and TRBJ1-5, reads EAGVAQSPRYKIIEKRQSVAFWCNPISGHATLYWYQQILGQGPKLLIQFQNNGVVDDSQLPKDRFSAERLKGVDSTLKIQPAKLEDSAVYLCASSPGRTRGDQPQHFGDGTRLSIL.

The chain carries TRBV28 and TRBJ1-1, with D perhaps matching TRBD1 (6 bases). CDR1 and CDR2 from the germline V gene are MDHEN and SYDVKM. Between the trimmed V and J ends, which lost 8 bases and 1 base, there was a span of 14 bases. CDR3 length: 14 residues. Here the CDR3 DNA reads TGTGCCAGCTCAACCGGGACACCGAACACTGAAGCTTTCTTT. Amino acids: CASSTGTPNTEAFF.

The V and J genes are TRBV6-6 and TRBJ1-5; 11 bases align to TRBD1. Trimming took 5 bases from V and 5 from J; bases not matched to a gene: 8. Germline V gene data show CDR1 as MNHNY and CDR2 as SVGAGI (reference sequence). CDR3 length: 16 residues. CDR3 in amino acids: CASSQPDRGPDQPQHF. The DNA of the CDR3 is TGTGCCAGCAGTCAACCGGACAGGGGGCCAGATCAGCCCCAGCATTTT.

This chain joins TRBV19 and TRBJ2-3, with 9 bases identical to TRBD2. The CDR3 spans 16 residues. From germline, CDR1 is LNHDA and CDR2 SQIVND (reference sequence). V shed 5 bases and J 4 bases; nucleotides not matched to a gene: 10. CDR3 in DNA: TGTGCCAGTAGTCCTCTTACTAGCGGGTTTGCAGATACGCAGTATTTT. Amino acid sequence: CASSPLTSGFADTQYF.

The chain carries TRBV29-1 and TRBJ1-1; D is ambiguous. The V and J ends lost 7 bases and 3 bases respectively, with 15 bases between them. CDR3 size: 13 residues. Germline V CDR1 and CDR2: SQVTM, ANQGSEA. This chain's CDR3 is CSAVMAEYTEAFF. CDR3 DNA: TGCAGCGCCGTGATGGCAGAGTACACTGAAGCTTTCTTT.

The chain joins TRBV19 to TRBJ1-4; D ambiguous. The CDR3 sequence is 15 residues long. The V end lost 6 bases, the J end lost 0 bases, and 11 bases lay between the germline ends. Germline CDR1 and CDR2: LNHDA and SQIVND (reference sequence). DNA of the CDR3: TGTGCCAGTAGATCCAAATCCTCAACTAATGAAAAACTGTTTTTT. It yields the protein CASRSKSSTNEKLFF.

This sequence joins TRBV4-3 and TRBJ2-7, with 9 nucleotides matching TRBD1. Germline V CDR1 and CDR2: LGHNA, YSLEER. This CDR3 comprises 15 residues. V shed 3 bases, J shed 2 bases, and the junction held 5 bases outside the gene matches. CDR3 sequence: CASSQGQGYAYEQYF. CDR3 DNA: TGCGCCAGCAGCCAGGGACAGGGATATGCCTACGAGCAGTACTTC.

The chain uses TRBV4-1 and TRBJ2-7, with unresolved D. The CDR3 loop spans 14 amino acids. The V end was cut by 1 base, the J end by 2 bases, with 9 bases between. Germline V gene data show CDR1 as MGHRA and CDR2 as YSYEKL. CDR3: CASSQVAGPYEQYF. Written as DNA, the CDR3 is TGCGCCAGCAGCCAAGTGGCCGGACCCTACGAGCAGTACTTC.

This chain connects TRBV18 to TRBJ2-2; 7 bases line up with TRBD2. The junction had 11 bases not matched to a gene; V was cut back by 3 bases and J by 1 base. CDR1 is KGHSH and CDR2 is LQKENI in the germline V gene. This CDR3 has 18 amino acids. DNA for the CDR3: TGTGCCAGCTCACCTCGTCTCCTCGGCGGGGGGAACACCGGGGAGCTGTTTTTT. Amino acid sequence: CASSPRLLGGGNTGELFF.

The genes are TRBV28 and TRBJ2-3, with 9 positions matching TRBD2. The V and J ends lost 2 bases and 0 bases, in that order; junction bases with no gene match: 6. Germline V gives CDR1 MDHEN, CDR2 SYDVKM. This CDR3 comprises 17 residues. The CDR3 here is CASSLPSLAGSTDTQYF. Here the CDR3 DNA reads TGTGCCAGCAGTTTACCCTCTCTAGCGGGAAGCACAGATACGCAGTATTTT.

V usage is TRBV5-4 and J usage is TRBJ2-2; D remains unclear. CDR1 is SGHNT, CDR2 YYREEE, per germline (reference sequence). The CDR3 is 14 amino acids. V was trimmed by 4 bases and J by 1 base, leaving 8 bases between them. CDR3 sequence: CASSIYQNTGELFF. The CDR3 DNA sequence: TGTGCCAGCAGCATCTACCAGAACACCGGGGAGCTGTTTTTT.

The V gene is TRBV28, the J gene TRBJ2-3; TRBD2 might be the D (6 bases). The CDR3 runs to 13 residues. Germline values: CDR1 MDHEN, CDR2 SYDVKM. V dropped 4 bases and J dropped 4 bases, with 9 bases sitting between them. The CDR3 is CASSSTSPDTQYF. CDR3 nucleotides: TGTGCCAGCAGTTCTACTAGCCCAGATACGCAGTATTTT.

The V gene is TRBV7-8, the J gene TRBJ1-6, with unresolved D. The V end was cut by 0 bases, the J end by 8 bases, with 8 bases between. CDR3 length: 14 residues. Germline CDR1 reads SGHVS; CDR2 reads FQNEAQ. The CDR3 DNA follows: TGTGCCAGCAGCTTAGCGGGGAGGGATTCACCCCTCCACTTT. This gives the protein CASSLAGRDSPLHF.

To note about this clone: In the same sample, other DNA sequences code for this CDR3. V usage is TRBV28 and J usage is TRBJ1-5; tentatively, D is TRBD1 (5 bases). V lost 0 bases and J 2 bases, leaving 5 bases between the germline ends. The V gene's germline CDR1 is MDHEN and CDR2 SYDVKM. This CDR3 has 14 amino acids. The CDR3 region has the DNA TGTGCCAGCAGTTTATGGGGGGGCAATCAGCCCCAGCATTTT. Translated: CASSLWGGNQPQHF.

The V call is TRBV5-4, the J call TRBJ2-5, with TRBD2 matching over 11 bases. From germline, CDR1 is SGHNT and CDR2 YYREEE (reference sequence). V was pared by 4 bases and J by 5 bases, with 7 bases of the junction left unmatched. The CDR3 is 15 residues long. CDR3 coding DNA: TGTGCCAGCAGCCGTAGCGGGGGGGCCGAGGAGACCCAGTACTTC. This gives the protein CASSRSGGAEETQYF.

Notes on this clone: A read error may produce the germline difference seen at one junction end. The chain employs TRBV14 and TRBJ2-7; D remains ambiguous. This CDR3 is built from 12 residues. Germline V CDR1 and CDR2: SGHDN, FVKESK. In DNA, the CDR3 is TGTGCCAGCAGCCAAGGTACAGTACCTCTCGACTTC. Its translation: CASSQGTVPLDF.

Concerning this clone itself: The same CDR3 also results from other DNA sequences found in this sample. V gene TRBV27 combines with J gene TRBJ2-3; D remains unclear. V was trimmed by 2 bases and J by 2 bases, leaving 8 bases between them. CDR3 size: 14 residues. CDR1 is MNHEY and CDR2 is SMNVEV in the germline V gene (reference sequence). The CDR3 DNA is TGTGCCAGCAGTTTACTGGCTAACACAGATACGCAGTATTTT. Its translation: CASSLLANTDTQYF.

The chain has TRBV7-8 and TRBJ2-3; D is possibly TRBD2 (5 bases). Germline V gene lookup returns CDR1 SGHVS and CDR2 FQNEAQ. CDR3 length equals 15 residues. V was cut by 2 bases and J by 4 bases, with 13 bases left in between. CDR3 in amino acids: CASSLRGLPADTQYF. The CDR3 DNA reads as TGTGCCAGCAGCTTAAGAGGGCTCCCCGCAGATACGCAGTATTTT.

This CDR3 reads CASSTPSGQGALAFF. The CDR3 DNA sequence: TGTGCCAGCAGCACACCCTCGGGACAGGGGGCGCTGGCTTTCTTT. The J gene is TRBJ1-1, the V gene TRBV9, with TRBD1 identical over 12 bases. In germline, CDR1 is SGDLS, CDR2 YYNGEE. This CDR3 has 15 amino acids. V was clipped by 4 bases and J by 11 bases; unmatched bases: 12.